A selection of T cell receptor beta chains follows, all from one sample in a study of lymphopenia after photon versus proton radiotherapy. The table came from immunoSEQ multiplex PCR; TCRdb's copy has only in-frame clones and leaves some out. The sample gives 150,000 to 200,000 clones, roughly nine tenths of which show up once; approximately 4.7% is in the top ten. The sample here was peripheral blood, taken from a patient treated with photon-based radiotherapy. These receptors were obtained from a man aged 45 to 65 with gastric cancer. CDR3s include the opening cysteine and the closing phenylalanine or tryptophan. The order of the fields is clone size, V gene, D gene, J gene, CDR3 protein, CDR3 DNA. The D gene is left open where the match is weak. Some rows have no size entry. The others give once, few or many, or a class for an expanded clone.

-,TRBV6-1,-,TRBJ1-4,CASSESGGGGEKLFF,TGTGCCAGCAGTGAAAGCGGGGGGGGAGGTGAAAAACTGTTTTTT
-,TRBV7-7,-,TRBJ2-3,CASSLAGTSTDTQYF,TGTGCCAGCAGCTTAGCCGGGACTAGCACAGATACGCAGTATTTT
-,TRBV11-3,-,TRBJ2-5,CASSLGAEETQYF,TGTGCCAGCAGCTTAGGAGCAGAAGAGACCCAGTACTTC
-,TRBV11-2,-,TRBJ2-7,CASRARRSSYEQYF,TGTGCCAGCAGGGCTCGCAGAAGCTCCTACGAGCAGTACTTC
-,TRBV5-5,TRBD1,TRBJ1-3,CASSPAGGRSANTIYF,TGTGCCAGCAGCCCGGCAGGGGGGCGAAGTGCAAACACCATATATTTT
-,TRBV18,-,TRBJ1-1,CASSLNEGGAEAFF,TGTGCCAGCTCACTTAATGAGGGGGGGGCTGAAGCTTTCTTT
-,TRBV4-1,TRBD2,TRBJ2-5,CASSLSGVAGGTETQYF,TGCGCCAGCAGCCTAAGTGGGGTAGCGGGAGGCACGGAGACCCAGTACTTC
-,TRBV7-2,-,TRBJ2-7,CASSLREEGYEQYF,TGTGCCAGCAGCTTAAGGGAGGAGGGCTACGAGCAGTACTTC
-,TRBV5-1,-,TRBJ2-7,CASSSQDGYEQYF,TGCGCCAGCAGCTCCCAAGACGGGTACGAGCAGTACTTC
-,TRBV11-2,-,TRBJ1-5,CASSFGGANQPQHF,TGTGCCAGCAGCTTTGGAGGGGCTAACCAGCCCCAGCATTTT
few,TRBV30,-,TRBJ1-2,CAWRPGPVGYTF,TGTGCCTGGAGGCCAGGGCCGGTTGGCTACACCTTC
-,TRBV7-9,TRBD1,TRBJ1-4,CASSSSGTGREKLFF,TGTGCCAGCAGCTCCTCCGGGACAGGGAGGGAAAAACTGTTTTTT
-,TRBV19,-,TRBJ1-4,CASSFRTKGVINEKLFF,TGTGCCAGTAGTTTCCGTACGAAGGGGGTAATCAATGAAAAACTGTTTTTT
-,TRBV19,-,TRBJ1-1,CASSTTMNTEAFF,TGTGCCAGTAGTACCACAATGAACACTGAAGCTTTCTTT
-,TRBV5-1,-,TRBJ1-4,CASSPTATNEKLFF,TGCGCCAGCAGCCCGACAGCAACTAATGAAAAACTGTTTTTT
-,TRBV6-5,-,TRBJ2-7,CASSFTYEQYF,TGTGCCAGCAGTTTCACCTACGAGCAGTACTTC
-,TRBV2,TRBD1,TRBJ1-2,CASRGGTGTDYGYTF,TGTGCCAGCCGCGGGGGGACAGGGACAGACTATGGCTACACCTTC
-,TRBV9,TRBD1,TRBJ2-7,CASSTKTGGYEQYF,TGTGCCAGCAGCACGAAGACAGGGGGCTACGAGCAGTACTTC
few,TRBV19,TRBD1,TRBJ1-5,CASSTLATGGANSNQPQHF,TGTGCCAGTAGTACGCTCGCGACAGGGGGCGCGAATAGCAATCAGCCCCAGCATTTT
-,TRBV13,-,TRBJ1-2,CASTRGQGVNYGYTF,TGTGCCAGCACCCGCGGGCAGGGAGTTAACTATGGCTACACCTTC
-,TRBV9,-,TRBJ2-1,CASSATGSSYNEQFF,TGTGCCAGCAGCGCAACAGGCAGCTCCTACAATGAGCAGTTCTTC
-,TRBV4-3,TRBD2,TRBJ2-1,CASEKGDLAGGNNEQFF,TGCGCCAGCGAAAAGGGAGACCTAGCGGGAGGAAACAATGAGCAGTTCTTC
-,TRBV5-1,-,TRBJ2-5,CASSLKTGQTETQYF,TGCGCCAGCAGCTTGAAAACAGGGCAGACAGAGACCCAGTACTTC
-,TRBV14,-,TRBJ2-3,CASSRLGRTDTQYF,TGTGCCAGCAGCCGACTAGGCCGCACAGATACGCAGTATTTT
few,TRBV25-1,TRBD2,TRBJ2-3,CASSTWTSGSGDTQYF,TGTGCCAGTTCCACATGGACTAGCGGGAGTGGAGATACGCAGTATTTT
-,TRBV5-4,-,TRBJ2-3,CASSFRGGGADTQYF,TGTGCCAGCAGCTTCCGCGGGGGCGGGGCAGATACGCAGTATTTT
-,TRBV20-1,-,TRBJ1-2,CTLGETYGYTF,TGCACTCTGGGGGAGACCTATGGCTACACCTTC
-,TRBV5-1,-,TRBJ2-2,CASSLDARGAGELFF,TGCGCCAGCAGCTTGGATGCTAGAGGGGCTGGGGAGCTGTTTTTT
-,TRBV7-9,-,TRBJ1-3,CASSRRSDPSSGNTIYF,TGTGCCAGCAGCCGTCGTAGTGACCCCAGCTCTGGAAACACCATATATTTT
-,TRBV18,-,TRBJ2-2,CASSPVGLQGNTGELFF,TGTGCCAGCTCACCAGTAGGGTTACAGGGCAACACCGGGGAGCTGTTTTTT
few,TRBV14,-,TRBJ1-3,CASSPTGGRGGNTIYF,TGTGCCAGCAGCCCGACGGGGGGCAGAGGTGGAAACACCATATATTTT
few,TRBV18,-,TRBJ2-5,CASSPSGETQYF,TGTGCCAGCTCACCATCGGGGGAGACCCAGTACTTC
-,TRBV2,-,TRBJ2-4,CASTQGPKNIQYF,TGTGCCAGCACCCAAGGGCCGAAAAACATTCAGTACTTC
once,TRBV4-2,-,TRBJ2-4,CASSQDQAGGAKNIQYF,TGTGCCAGCAGCCAAGATCAAGCGGGCGGAGCCAAAAACATTCAGTACTTC
-,TRBV19,-,TRBJ2-7,CASSIGRAVGPSYEQYF,TGTGCCAGTAGCATAGGCAGGGCGGTTGGCCCATCCTACGAGCAGTACTTC
-,TRBV29-1,-,TRBJ2-4,CSVGAGNIQYF,TGCAGCGTTGGCGCGGGAAACATTCAGTACTTC
-,TRBV15,-,TRBJ1-5,CATSRTGVGPQHF,TGTGCCACCAGCAGGACAGGCGTCGGACCCCAGCATTTT
-,TRBV6-6,-,TRBJ1-3,CASKGGDSGNTIYF,TGTGCCAGCAAAGGGGGTGACTCTGGAAACACCATATATTTT
-,TRBV7-9,-,TRBJ1-2,CASSRDGLYGYTF,TGTGCCAGCAGCCGGGACGGCTTGTATGGCTACACCTTC
-,TRBV6-1,-,TRBJ1-2,CASSGFRRVNYGYTF,TGTGCCAGCAGTGGATTCCGACGGGTTAACTATGGCTACACCTTC
-,TRBV19,-,TRBJ1-1,CASSIAGAVNTEAFF,TGTGCCAGTAGTATAGCGGGGGCGGTGAACACTGAAGCTTTCTTT
-,TRBV5-4,-,TRBJ2-1,CASSLLDEQFF,TGTGCCAGCAGCTTGCTGGATGAGCAGTTCTTC
-,TRBV30,-,TRBJ1-5,CAWRKDSNQPQHF,TGTGCCTGGAGGAAGGATAGCAATCAGCCCCAGCATTTT
-,TRBV15,TRBD2,TRBJ2-1,CATSRRLAGGDEQFF,TGTGCCACCAGCAGACGCCTGGCGGGGGGGGATGAGCAGTTCTTC
-,TRBV11-2,-,TRBJ1-3,CASSLDYLAGRNSGNTIYF,TGTGCCAGCAGCTTAGATTATTTGGCGGGACGGAACTCTGGAAACACCATATATTTT
-,TRBV19,TRBD2,TRBJ2-7,CASNAGLAGGEQYF,TGTGCCAGTAACGCCGGACTAGCGGGAGGCGAGCAGTACTTC
few,TRBV6-6,-,TRBJ2-3,CASNDRDFGDTQYF,TGTGCCAGCAACGACCGGGACTTCGGAGATACGCAGTATTTT
-,TRBV5-3,-,TRBJ2-1,CARSPNLREDNEQFF,TGTGCCAGAAGCCCCAATCTTAGGGAGGACAATGAGCAGTTCTTC
-,TRBV6-6,TRBD1,TRBJ1-2,CASSYSQGAGNYGYTF,TGTGCCAGCAGTTACTCGCAGGGGGCAGGAAACTATGGCTACACCTTC
-,TRBV25-1,-,TRBJ1-1,CASSESVGGGNTEAFF,TGTGCCAGCAGTGAATCGGTGGGTGGGGGGAACACTGAAGCTTTCTTT
-,TRBV18,-,TRBJ1-1,CASSPPVRDSEAFF,TGTGCCAGCTCACCACCGGTGAGGGACTCTGAAGCTTTCTTT
-,TRBV4-2,TRBD1,TRBJ2-7,CASSQDWDSYEQYF,TGTGCCAGCAGCCAAGATTGGGACAGCTACGAGCAGTACTTC
-,TRBV13,-,TRBJ2-1,CASSSTVGEQFF,TGTGCCAGCAGCTCCACCGTTGGTGAGCAGTTCTTC